This T cell receptor (beta chain) is drawn from a study of PD-1 blockade in classical Hodgkin lymphoma. Study-wide results and limits: CD4+ TCR diversity rose significantly by C4D1, and CD8+ TCR diversity did not. Baseline diversity resembling that of newly diagnosed patients was seen in complete responders.

Generated by immunoSEQ multiplex PCR, the TCRdb table keeps only in-frame clones and is missing some. This sample has 130,000 to 150,000 clones, with approximately 81% found just once. The CDR3 runs to 13 residues. With 2 bases removed from V and 4 bases from J, the gap between germline ends came to 8 bases. The germline V gene encodes CDR1 MNHNS and CDR2 SASEGT. All the patients suffered relapse after autologous stem cell transplantation, and brentuximab vedotin exposure differed. Patients had relapsed/refractory classical Hodgkin lymphoma with complete response, partial response or progressive disease as best response. About this clone itself: Its antigen is currently unknown.

The TCR originated in a human donor with classical Hodgkin lymphoma. Specimen: peripheral blood mononuclear cells (PBMCs), collected before the second cycle of nivolumab. The chain uses TRBV6-1 and TRBJ1-2; D remains ambiguous. The CDR3 loop is CASSEKNIYGYTF. CDR3 in DNA: TGTGCCAGCAGTGAAAAGAACATCTATGGCTACACCTTC.